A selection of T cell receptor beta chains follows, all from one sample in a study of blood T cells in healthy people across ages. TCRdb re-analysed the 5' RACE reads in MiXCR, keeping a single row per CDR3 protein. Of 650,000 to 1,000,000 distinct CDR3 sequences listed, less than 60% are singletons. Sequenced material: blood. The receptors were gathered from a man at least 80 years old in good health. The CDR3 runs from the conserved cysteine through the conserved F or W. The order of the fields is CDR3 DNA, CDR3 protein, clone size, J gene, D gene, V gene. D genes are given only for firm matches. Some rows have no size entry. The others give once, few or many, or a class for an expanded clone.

TGCAGTGCTAGGGGGGCAGGGGATCTCAATGAGCAGTTCTTC | CSARGAGDLNEQFF | NA | TRBJ2-1 | NA | TRBV20-1
TGTGCCAGCAGTCCACGACCGGCGTGGGGGAGCTCCTACGAGCAGTACTTC | CASSPRPAWGSSYEQYF | NA | TRBJ2-7 | NA | TRBV28
TGTGCCAGCAGTACACAGGGGCATACCGGGGAGCTGTTTTTT | CASSTQGHTGELFF | many | TRBJ2-2 | TRBD1 | TRBV2
TGCAGTGCTAGAAGTAGCGGGAGTCTCAATGAGCAGTTCTTC | CSARSSGSLNEQFF | NA | TRBJ2-1 | TRBD2 | TRBV20-1
TGCGCCAGCAGCTTGGCCGTCGGGCTAGCGGGAAATTACAATGGGCAGTTCTTC | CASSLAVGLAGNYNGQFF | few | TRBJ2-1 | TRBD2 | TRBV5-1
TGTGCCACCAGCAGAGATGTCAGTAGGGGACCTTACGAGCAGTACTTC | CATSRDVSRGPYEQYF | NA | TRBJ2-7 | NA | TRBV15
TGTGCCACCAGTGACTCGAACTGGGACTCTGGGGCCAACGTCCTGACTTTC | CATSDSNWDSGANVLTF | many | TRBJ2-6 | NA | TRBV24-1
TGTGCCAGTAGTGGACAGGAGTTTGAAAAACTGTTTTTT | CASSGQEFEKLFF | NA | TRBJ1-4 | TRBD1 | TRBV19
TGCGCCAGCAGCTTGGATACCCCCTGGGTAGACAATGAGCAGTTCTTC | CASSLDTPWVDNEQFF | NA | TRBJ2-1 | NA | TRBV5-1
TGTGCCGTCGAGCGGGAGTCCTACAATGAGCAGTTCTTC | CAVERESYNEQFF | NA | TRBJ2-1 | TRBD2 | TRBV7-6
TGTGCCAGCAGCCGGGACTTAAACACAGATACGCAGTATTTT | CASSRDLNTDTQYF | NA | TRBJ2-3 | NA | TRBV9
TGTGCCAGCAGCGGCAGGGGGCCCTACGAGCAGTACTTC | CASSGRGPYEQYF | NA | TRBJ2-7 | TRBD1 | TRBV7-2
TGTGCCAGCAGGTATACAGGGGAAGGAACTGAAGCTTTCTTT | CASRYTGEGTEAFF | NA | TRBJ1-1 | TRBD1 | TRBV6-2/TRBV6-3
TGTGCCAGTACCCTAGCGGCGACCGGGAATGAGCAGTTCTTC | CASTLAATGNEQFF | NA | TRBJ2-1 | TRBD2 | TRBV19
TGTGCCAGCAGCTCGTTGGGACAATTCTACGAGCAGTACTTC | CASSSLGQFYEQYF | NA | TRBJ2-7 | NA | TRBV7-9
TGCAGTGCTAGGGGATCCGGGAGCTCCGACGAGCAGTACTTC | CSARGSGSSDEQYF | NA | TRBJ2-7 | NA | TRBV20-1
TGTGCCACCAGTGATGACATGAACACCGGGGAGCTGTTTTTT | CATSDDMNTGELFF | NA | TRBJ2-2 | NA | TRBV24-1
TGCAGTGCTAGCCCCCTTCAAGTTTGGGAAGAGACCCAGTACTTC | CSASPLQVWEETQYF | NA | TRBJ2-5 | NA | TRBV20-1
TGTGCCAGATCTAGCGGTTCGGGAAACGAGCAGTACTTC | CARSSGSGNEQYF | NA | TRBJ2-7 | TRBD2 | TRBV30
TGCGCCAGCAGCTTGGACAGCATTGCTAGCACAGATACGCAGTATTTT | CASSLDSIASTDTQYF | few | TRBJ2-3 | NA | TRBV5-1
TGTGCCAGCAGAGCGGGAGCTGCAGATACGCAGTATTTT | CASRAGAADTQYF | NA | TRBJ2-3 | TRBD2 | TRBV27
TGTGCCAGCAGCCCCTTAGGTCCCGAGGGGTGGACAGATACGCAGTATTTT | CASSPLGPEGWTDTQYF | few | TRBJ2-3 | NA | TRBV4-2
TGTGCCAGCAGCTTACTCCGGAGGCCGGGCACAGATACGCAGTATTTT | CASSLLRRPGTDTQYF | NA | TRBJ2-3 | NA | TRBV7-6
TGCAGTGCTAGAGAGAGACCGAGCTCCTACAATGAGCAGTACTTC | CSARERPSSYNEQYF | NA | TRBJ2-7 | NA | TRBV20-1
TGTGCCAGCAACGACGAGACAGGGGCGGGCAATCAGCCCCAGCATTTT | CASNDETGAGNQPQHF | NA | TRBJ1-5 | TRBD1 | TRBV6-1
TGTGCCAGCAGTTACTCCCGACTAGCGGGAGGGCCAAATGAGCAGTTCTTC | CASSYSRLAGGPNEQFF | few | TRBJ2-1 | TRBD2 | TRBV6-2/TRBV6-3
TGTGCCAGCAGAATGGGTGGATCTGGGGCCAACGTCCTGACTTTC | CASRMGGSGANVLTF | NA | TRBJ2-6 | NA | TRBV14
TGCAGTACAGGGGGCGTTATGGGGTATCCCTACAATGAGCAGTTCTTC | CSTGGVMGYPYNEQFF | NA | TRBJ2-1 | TRBD1 | TRBV29-1
TGCGCCAGCAGGGGGGACACGCACGTCCCAGATACGCAGTATTTT | CASRGDTHVPDTQYF | once | TRBJ2-3 | NA | TRBV10-1
TGTGCCAGCAGTTTAGCGGGTCTCGGGGAGCTGTTTTTT | CASSLAGLGELFF | NA | TRBJ2-2 | NA | TRBV12-3/TRBV12-4
TGCGCCAGCAGCTTGAACCCCGGTGGGCCGGATGAAAAACTGTTTTTT | CASSLNPGGPDEKLFF | NA | TRBJ1-4 | NA | TRBV5-1
TGTGCCAGCAGTTTAGTGGTAGGTGAGCAGTTCTTC | CASSLVVGEQFF | many | TRBJ2-1 | NA | TRBV12-3/TRBV12-4
TGTGCCAGCAGCTTCCGAGGGGCAAGCACAGATACGCAGTATTTT | CASSFRGASTDTQYF | NA | TRBJ2-3 | NA | TRBV6-2/TRBV6-3
TGTGCCAGCAGCTCACAGGGGACTGAGCAGTTCTTC | CASSSQGTEQFF | NA | TRBJ2-1 | TRBD1 | TRBV12-3/TRBV12-4
TGTGCCAGCCGACTCCTACCCTTAGAGACCCAGTACTTC | CASRLLPLETQYF | many | TRBJ2-5 | NA | TRBV27
TGTGCCAGCAGTTTATCCCAGGGAAATGAGCAGTTCTTC | CASSLSQGNEQFF | NA | TRBJ2-1 | NA | TRBV27
TGTGCCACCAGTGGTTTGCTCTCTAGCGGAGGAACTCATGAGCAGTTCTTC | CATSGLLSSGGTHEQFF | NA | TRBJ2-1 | TRBD2 | TRBV24-1
TGCAGTGCTAGAAAACCGGGACTAGGGTTCCGGGAGACCCAGTACTTC | CSARKPGLGFRETQYF | once | TRBJ2-5 | TRBD2 | TRBV20-1
TGTGCCAGCAGCGTAGGTGGGGTCGGTGAGCAGTTCTTC | CASSVGGVGEQFF | NA | TRBJ2-1 | NA | TRBV9
TGCGCCAGCAGCTTGGTTGCGGAGGGTGGAGAGACCCAGTACTTC | CASSLVAEGGETQYF | once | TRBJ2-5 | NA | TRBV5-1
TGTGCCAGCAGCTTGGCCACCCAGGGGGCGGTCACTGAAGCTTTCTTT | CASSLATQGAVTEAFF | NA | TRBJ1-1 | TRBD1 | TRBV5-8
TGTGCCAGCGGCTTAGGGGCGGCGGGAGGTCAGTACTTC | CASGLGAAGGQYF | NA | TRBJ2-4 | TRBD2 | TRBV7-2
TGTGCCAGCAGTGAGCCTAGCGGGCAACAAGAGACCCAGTACTTC | CASSEPSGQQETQYF | NA | TRBJ2-5 | TRBD2 | TRBV6-2/TRBV6-3
TGCAGTGCTAGAGAAGGAGGGGGTCAGGTCTACGAGCAGTACTTC | CSAREGGGQVYEQYF | NA | TRBJ2-7 | NA | TRBV20-1
TGCAGTGTTACCCGGGCCGAGATGAATACGCAGTATTTT | CSVTRAEMNTQYF | NA | TRBJ2-3 | NA | TRBV20-1
TGTGCCAGCAGTTTAAGGCGGACCAGACAAAGCACAGATACGCAGTATTTT | CASSLRRTRQSTDTQYF | many | TRBJ2-3 | NA | TRBV27
TGTGCCTGGAGTGCGCCACTCCGATACAATGAGCAGTTCTTC | CAWSAPLRYNEQFF | NA | TRBJ2-1 | NA | TRBV30
TGTGCCACCAGCAGAGATTTGGGGGCCGAGACCCAGTACTTC | CATSRDLGAETQYF | few | TRBJ2-5 | NA | TRBV15
TGCGCCAGCAGCCAGCGGGGCCTAGATACGCAGTATTTT | CASSQRGLDTQYF | many | TRBJ2-3 | NA | TRBV4-3
TGTGCCAGTCGTGGGACGGACAGCTCCTACGAGCAGAACTTC | CASRGTDSSYEQNF | NA | TRBJ2-7 | NA | TRBV6-6
TGCAGTGCTAGAGGGTCCCGGGAGGTCTCCTACGAGCAGTACTTC | CSARGSREVSYEQYF | many | TRBJ2-7 | TRBD2 | TRBV20-1
TGTGCCAGCAGTTCCCTACGGACTAGCGGCTACGAGCAGTACTTC | CASSSLRTSGYEQYF | NA | TRBJ2-7 | TRBD2 | TRBV27
TGCAGTGCTAGACAAACCGGGACAGGGGGGCAGACCCAGTACTTC | CSARQTGTGGQTQYF | NA | TRBJ2-5 | TRBD1 | TRBV20-1
TGCAGTGCTAGAGTAAGCGGAAAACCCCTCGAGCAGTACTTC | CSARVSGKPLEQYF | NA | TRBJ2-7 | NA | TRBV20-1
TGTGCCAGCAAGATGACAGGGGGATCCTACGAGCAGTACTTC | CASKMTGGSYEQYF | NA | TRBJ2-7 | NA | TRBV21-1
TGTGCCATCAGTGAGCCGACCGGGACCCCCAATGAGCAGTTCTTC | CAISEPTGTPNEQFF | many | TRBJ2-1 | NA | TRBV10-3
TGTGCCAGCAGCTACGGACTAGCGGGTGGGTTGCGAGAGCAGTACTTC | CASSYGLAGGLREQYF | once | TRBJ2-7 | TRBD2 | TRBV5-5
TGCAGTGCGACGACTAGAGTGAGAGAGACCCAGTACTTC | CSATTRVRETQYF | NA | TRBJ2-5 | NA | TRBV20-1
TGTGCCAGCAGTTTACATCCCCGGGACAGTGAAGAGACCCAGTACTTC | CASSLHPRDSEETQYF | NA | TRBJ2-5 | TRBD1 | TRBV12-3/TRBV12-4